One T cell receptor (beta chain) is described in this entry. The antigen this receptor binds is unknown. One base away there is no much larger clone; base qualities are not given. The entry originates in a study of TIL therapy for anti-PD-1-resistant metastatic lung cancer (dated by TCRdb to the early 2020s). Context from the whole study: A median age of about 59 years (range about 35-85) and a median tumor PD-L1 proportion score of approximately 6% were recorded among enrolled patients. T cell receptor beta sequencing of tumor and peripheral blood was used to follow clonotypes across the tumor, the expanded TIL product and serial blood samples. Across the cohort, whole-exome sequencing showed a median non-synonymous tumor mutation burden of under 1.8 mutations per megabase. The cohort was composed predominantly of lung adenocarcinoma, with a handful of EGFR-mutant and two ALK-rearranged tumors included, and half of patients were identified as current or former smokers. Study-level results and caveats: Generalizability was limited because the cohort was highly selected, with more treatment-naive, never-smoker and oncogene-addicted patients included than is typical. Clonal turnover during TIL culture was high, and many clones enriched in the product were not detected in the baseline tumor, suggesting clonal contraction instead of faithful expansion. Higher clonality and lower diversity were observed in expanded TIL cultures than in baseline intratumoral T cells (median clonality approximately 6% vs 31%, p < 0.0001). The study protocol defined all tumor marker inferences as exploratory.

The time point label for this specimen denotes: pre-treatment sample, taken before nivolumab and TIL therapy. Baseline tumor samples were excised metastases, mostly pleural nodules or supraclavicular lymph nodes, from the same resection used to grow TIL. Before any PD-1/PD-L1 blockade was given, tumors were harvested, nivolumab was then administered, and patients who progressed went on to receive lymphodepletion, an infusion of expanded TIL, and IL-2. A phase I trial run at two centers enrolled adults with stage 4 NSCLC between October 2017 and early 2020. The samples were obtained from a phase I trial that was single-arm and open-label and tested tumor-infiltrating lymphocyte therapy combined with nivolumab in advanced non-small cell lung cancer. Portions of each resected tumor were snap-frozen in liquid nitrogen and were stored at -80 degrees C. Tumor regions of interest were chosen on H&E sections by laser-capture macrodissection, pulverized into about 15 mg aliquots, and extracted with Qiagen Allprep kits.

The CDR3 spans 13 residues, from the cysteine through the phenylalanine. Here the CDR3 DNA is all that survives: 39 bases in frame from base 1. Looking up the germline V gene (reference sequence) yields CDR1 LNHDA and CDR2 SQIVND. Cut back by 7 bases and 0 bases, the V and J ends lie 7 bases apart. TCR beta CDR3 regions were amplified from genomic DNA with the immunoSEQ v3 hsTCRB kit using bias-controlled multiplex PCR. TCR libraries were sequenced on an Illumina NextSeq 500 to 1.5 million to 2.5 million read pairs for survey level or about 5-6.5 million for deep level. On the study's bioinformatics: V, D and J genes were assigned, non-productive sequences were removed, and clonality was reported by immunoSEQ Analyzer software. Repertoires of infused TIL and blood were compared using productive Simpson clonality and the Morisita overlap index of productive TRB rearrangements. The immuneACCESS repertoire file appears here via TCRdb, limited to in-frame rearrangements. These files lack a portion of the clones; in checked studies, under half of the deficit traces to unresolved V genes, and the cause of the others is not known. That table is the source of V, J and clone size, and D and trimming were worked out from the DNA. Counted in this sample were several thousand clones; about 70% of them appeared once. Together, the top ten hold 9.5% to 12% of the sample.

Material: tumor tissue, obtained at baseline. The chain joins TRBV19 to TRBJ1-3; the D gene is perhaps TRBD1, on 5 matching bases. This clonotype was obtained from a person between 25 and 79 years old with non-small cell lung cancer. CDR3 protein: CASTRGSGNTIYF. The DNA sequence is TGTGCCAGTACTAGGGGCTCTGGAAACACCATATATTTT.